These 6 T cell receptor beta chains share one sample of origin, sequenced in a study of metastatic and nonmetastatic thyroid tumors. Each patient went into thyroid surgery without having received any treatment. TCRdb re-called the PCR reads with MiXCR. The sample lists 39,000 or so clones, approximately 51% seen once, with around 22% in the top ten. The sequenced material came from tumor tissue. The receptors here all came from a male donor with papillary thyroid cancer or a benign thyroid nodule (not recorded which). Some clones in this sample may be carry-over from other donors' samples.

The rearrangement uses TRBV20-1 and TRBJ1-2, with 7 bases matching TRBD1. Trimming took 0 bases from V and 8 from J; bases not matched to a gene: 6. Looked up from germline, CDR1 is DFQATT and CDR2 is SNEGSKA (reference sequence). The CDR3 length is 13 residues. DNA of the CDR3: TGCAGTGCTAGAGATGACAGGGTGCTGGGCTACACCTTC. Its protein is CSARDDRVLGYTF.

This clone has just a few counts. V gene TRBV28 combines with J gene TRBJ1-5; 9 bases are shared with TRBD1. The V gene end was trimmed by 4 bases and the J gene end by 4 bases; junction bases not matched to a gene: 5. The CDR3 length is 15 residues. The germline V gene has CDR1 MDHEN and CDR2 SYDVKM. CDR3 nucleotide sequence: TGTGCCAGCAGTTCACCCGGGACAGGGAATCAGCCCCAGCATTTT. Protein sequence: CASSSPGTGNQPQHF.

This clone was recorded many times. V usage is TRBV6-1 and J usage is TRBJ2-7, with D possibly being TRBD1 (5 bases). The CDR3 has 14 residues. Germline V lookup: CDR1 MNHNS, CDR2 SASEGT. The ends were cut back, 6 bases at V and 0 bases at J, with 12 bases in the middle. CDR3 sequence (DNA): TGTGCCAGCAGAATAAAGGACACCTCCTACGAGCAGTACTTC. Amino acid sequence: CASRIKDTSYEQYF.

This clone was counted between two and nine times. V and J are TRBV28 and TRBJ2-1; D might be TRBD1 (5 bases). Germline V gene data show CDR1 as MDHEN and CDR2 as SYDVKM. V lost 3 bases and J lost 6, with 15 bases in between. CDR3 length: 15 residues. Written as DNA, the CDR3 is TGTGCCAGCAGTTTCATCCTAAATGGGGCCAATGAGCAGTTCTTC. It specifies CASSFILNGANEQFF.

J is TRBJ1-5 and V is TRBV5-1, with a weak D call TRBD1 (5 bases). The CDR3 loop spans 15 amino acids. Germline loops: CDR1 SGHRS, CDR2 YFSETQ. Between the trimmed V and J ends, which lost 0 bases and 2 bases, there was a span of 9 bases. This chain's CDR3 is CASSLEGLGNQPQHF. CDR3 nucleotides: TGCGCCAGCAGCTTGGAGGGGTTAGGCAATCAGCCCCAGCATTTT.

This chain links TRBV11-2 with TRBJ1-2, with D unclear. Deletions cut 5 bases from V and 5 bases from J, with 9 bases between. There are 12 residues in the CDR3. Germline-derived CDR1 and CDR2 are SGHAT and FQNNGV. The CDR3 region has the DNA TGTGCCAGCAGCCTAGGGCCATATGGCTACACCTTC. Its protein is CASSLGPYGYTF.